These 27 T cell receptor beta chains came from one sample sequenced in a study of blood T cell repertoires in COVID-19. The assay was immunoSEQ multiplex PCR, and TCRdb's table has in-frame clones only and misses some. The top ten clones hold 13% to 15% of a sample with 50,000 to 65,000 clones, approximately 84% of them seen once. Sequencing was carried out using peripheral blood. These receptors came from a human donor in a cohort sampled during active COVID-19.

The chain carries TRBV10-2 and TRBJ1-2; no reliable D call. The germline CDR1 and CDR2 sequences are WSHSY and SAAADI. The CDR3 is 13 amino acids. Trimming removed 5 bases from V and 4 bases from J, with 11 bases in between. The CDR3 spells CASSFDGSYGYTF. CDR3 nucleotides: TGCGCCAGCAGTTTTGACGGGAGCTATGGCTACACCTTC.

This rearrangement joins TRBV10-3 to TRBJ2-1, with 11 nucleotides matching TRBD2. Per the germline V gene, CDR1 is ENHRY and CDR2 is SYGVKD. The CDR3 has 16 amino acids. V was clipped by 8 bases and J by 2 bases; unmatched bases: 8. The CDR3 DNA is TGTGCCATCGGAAGACTAGCGGGGTTAACCTACAATGAGCAGTTCTTC. This codes for CAIGRLAGLTYNEQFF.

The chain uses TRBV6-6 and TRBJ1-6, with 10 bases aligning to TRBD1. Germline V gene sequence: CDR1 MNHNY, CDR2 SVGAGI (reference sequence). J was trimmed by 6 bases and V by 0 bases; bases with no gene match: 2. This CDR3 is built from 16 residues. The CDR3 coding sequence is TGTGCCAGCAGTTACTCCCGGACAGGGGGTAATTCACCCCTCCACTTT. Translating gives CASSYSRTGGNSPLHF.

V and J are TRBV28 and TRBJ1-2, with TRBD1 matching over 7 bases. The germline CDR1 and CDR2 sequences are MDHEN and SYDVKM. Germline trimming cut 7 bases from V and 0 bases from J; bases unmatched to any gene: 8. The CDR3 extends over 15 amino acids. The CDR3 bases are TGTGCCAGCACTCGTGGGGGGACAGCTAACTATGGCTACACCTTC. Residues: CASTRGGTANYGYTF.

The genes are TRBV28 and TRBJ1-6, with D tentatively TRBD1 (6 bases). The CDR3 extends over 15 amino acids. CDR1 is MDHEN, CDR2 SYDVKM, per germline. Trimming removed 1 base from V and 8 bases from J, with 12 bases in between. CDR3 bases: TGTGCCAGCAGTTTATTCTCAGGGGACCATTCACCCCTCCACTTT. Its protein product is CASSLFSGDHSPLHF.

CDR3 residues: CASTRGGYRVDGYTF. The CDR3, as DNA: TGTGCCAGCACTCGGGGTGGTTACAGGGTTGATGGCTACACCTTC. The chain is built from TRBV6-5 and TRBJ1-2; TRBD1 is a possible D gene (6 bases). CDR1 and CDR2 (germline): MNHEY, SVGAGI. This CDR3 spans 15 amino acids. Trimming removed 7 bases at V and 6 bases at J, with 21 bases between.

J is TRBJ1-5 and V is TRBV4-3; tentatively, D is TRBD1 (6 bases). Per germline, CDR1 LGHNA and CDR2 YSLEER. The CDR3 has 18 amino acids. The V gene lost 0 bases and the J gene lost 3 bases, with 18 bases spanning the gap. CDR3 nucleotides: TGCGCCAGCAGCCAAGATAAGGGGGGGCGAGGAAACAATCAGCCCCAGCATTTT. Translated: CASSQDKGGRGNNQPQHF.

Only one count was recorded for this clone. The J gene is TRBJ1-3, the V gene TRBV11-1; D unresolved. Germline V gene data show CDR1 as SGHAT and CDR2 as FQDESV (reference sequence). This CDR3 contains 11 residues. V gave up 8 bases and J gave up 2 bases, with 4 bases separating them. The CDR3 DNA reads TGTGCCAGCCGTACTGGAAACACCATATATTTT. It is translated as CASRTGNTIYF.

This clone has only one observation. The V and J genes are TRBV19 and TRBJ2-2; tentatively, D is TRBD2 (6 bases). This CDR3 spans 18 amino acids. V was trimmed by 6 bases and J by 0 bases, leaving 20 bases between them. Germline lookup yields CDR1 LNHDA and CDR2 SQIVND (reference sequence). CDR3 loop: CASRYGASVLANTGELFF. CDR3 nucleotides: TGTGCCAGTAGATACGGGGCTAGCGTCCTCGCGAACACCGGGGAGCTGTTTTTT.

This clone was detected once. This chain connects TRBV11-2 to TRBJ1-2, with 7 positions matching TRBD1. The germline gives CDR1 SGHAT, CDR2 FQNNGV. The trim removed 5 bases at V and 6 bases at J, leaving 12 bases unmatched. This CDR3 is 15 amino acids long. CDR3 nucleotides: TGTGCCAGCAGCATGCAGACAGGGAGGATTGATGGCTACACCTTC. This codes for CASSMQTGRIDGYTF.

This clone was recorded only once. This chain links TRBV19 with TRBJ2-2; D perhaps matches TRBD2 (5 bases). Germline V gene lookup returns CDR1 LNHDA and CDR2 SQIVND (reference sequence). Trimming took 3 bases from V and 5 from J, leaving 7 bases between them. This CDR3 comprises 13 residues. The CDR3 nucleotides are TGTGCCAGTAGTATTCCGGGGACCGGGGAGCTGTTTTTT. As protein: CASSIPGTGELFF. Using reference TRBV19 and TRBJ2-2 for the parts outside the CDR3, the full variable domain is DGGITQSPKYLFRKEGQNVTLSCEQNLNHDAMYWYRQDPGQGLRLIYYSQIVNDFQKGDIAEGYSVSREKKESFPLTVTSAQKNPTAFYLCASSIPGTGELFFGEGSRLTVL.

The gene calls are TRBV7-6 and TRBJ2-2, with TRBD2 matching over 11 bases. CDR1 SGHVS and CDR2 FNYEAQ come from the germline V gene. The CDR3 loop spans 16 amino acids. J gave up 4 bases and V 3 bases, and 4 bases lay outside the gene matches. The CDR3 DNA sequence: TGTGCCAGCAGCTTCGGAACTAGCGGGAGCACCGGGGAGCTGTTTTTT. As protein: CASSFGTSGSTGELFF.

The gene calls are TRBV28 and TRBJ1-5; 10 bases agree with TRBD1. This CDR3 has 18 residues. The junction had 11 bases not matched to a gene; V was cut back by 1 base and J by 5 bases. Germline values: CDR1 MDHEN, CDR2 SYDVKM. The CDR3 protein is CASSLSRLDRGNYQPQHF. In DNA form, the CDR3 reads TGTGCCAGCAGTTTATCCCGGTTGGACAGGGGGAATTATCAGCCCCAGCATTTT.

The chain is built from TRBV28 and TRBJ2-3; D might be TRBD2 (5 bases). CDR1 MDHEN and CDR2 SYDVKM come from the germline V gene. V was pared by 6 bases and J by 6 bases, with 16 bases between. This CDR3 comprises 14 residues. The CDR3 DNA is TGTGCCAGCAGCCTGGCGACTACAGAGGATACGCAGTATTTT. It encodes CASSLATTEDTQYF.

In this sample, this clone turned up a few times. The rearrangement joins TRBV4-3 to TRBJ1-1; 9 bases are shared with TRBD1. V lost 0 bases, J lost 10 bases, and 9 bases stayed unmatched. CDR1 and CDR2 from the germline V gene are LGHNA and YSLEER. The CDR3 loop spans 15 amino acids. CDR3 in amino acids: CASSQERTGALGAFF. The CDR3 DNA is TGCGCCAGCAGCCAAGAAAGGACAGGGGCCTTAGGAGCTTTCTTT.

This chain uses TRBV27 with TRBJ2-4; D possibly corresponds to TRBD2 (5 bases). Trimming removed 4 bases at V and 0 bases at J, with 10 bases between. Germline loops: CDR1 MNHEY, CDR2 SMNVEV (reference sequence). The CDR3 has 15 amino acids. The CDR3 DNA is TGTGCCAGCAGTTCCTCGGGATTAGCCAAAAACATTCAGTACTTC. Translation gives CASSSSGLAKNIQYF.

This rearrangement joins TRBV27 to TRBJ1-2, with a tentative D call TRBD1 (6 bases). There are 15 residues in the CDR3. With 3 bases removed from V and 2 bases from J, the gap between germline ends came to 13 bases. CDR1 is MNHEY and CDR2 is SMNVEV in the germline V gene (reference sequence). CDR3 residues: CASSFQQQGNYGYTF. CDR3 coding DNA: TGTGCCAGCAGTTTCCAACAACAGGGAAACTATGGCTACACCTTC.

This clone was seen only once. The rearrangement uses TRBV29-1 and TRBJ1-1; 8 bases fit TRBD1. The CDR3 spans 13 residues. V was pared by 6 bases and J by 6 bases, with 9 bases of the junction left unmatched. Germline assignment: CDR1 SQVTM and CDR2 ANQGSEA. CDR3 in DNA: TGCAGCGTCGGGAGTACAGGGGGGGCTGAAGCTTTCTTT. Translation gives CSVGSTGGAEAFF. Combining the CDR3 with reference TRBV29-1 and TRBJ1-1 gives the whole variable domain SAVISQKPSRDICQRGTSLTIQCQVDSQVTMMFWYRQQPGQSLTLIATANQGSEATYESGFVIDKFPISRPNLTFSTLTVSNMSPEDSSIYLCSVGSTGGAEAFFGQGTRLTVV.

J is TRBJ1-1 and V is TRBV6-2 or TRBV6-3, with 9 positions matching TRBD1. The CDR3 contains 16 residues. The V segment lost 4 bases and the J segment 1 base; nucleotides outside the gene matches: 7. CDR1 and CDR2 from the germline V gene are MNHEY and SVGEGT. Here the CDR3 reads CASSSRQGVPNTEAFF. CDR3 coding DNA: TGTGCCAGCAGTTCGCGACAGGGGGTTCCGAACACTGAAGCTTTCTTT.

V gene TRBV29-1 combines with J gene TRBJ2-5; TRBD1 aligns across 9 bases. V was pared by 8 bases and J by 4 bases, with 5 bases of the junction left unmatched. Per germline, CDR1 SQVTM and CDR2 ANQGSEA. The CDR3 consists of 12 residues. The CDR3 sequence is CSLRTGVETQYF. CDR3 bases: TGCAGCCTAAGGACAGGGGTAGAGACCCAGTACTTC.

The rearrangement joins TRBV5-1 to TRBJ2-3; no reliable D call. Germline V gene data show CDR1 as SGHRS and CDR2 as YFSETQ. This CDR3 is 14 amino acids long. V gave up 0 bases and J gave up 2 bases, with 7 bases separating them. CDR3: CASSLEQLTDTQYF. The CDR3 DNA sequence: TGCGCCAGCAGCTTGGAACAGCTCACAGATACGCAGTATTTT.

The chain combines TRBV19 with TRBJ2-5; 12 nucleotides match TRBD1. Trimming cost V 4 bases and J 3 bases; bases outside gene matches: 6. Germline lookup yields CDR1 LNHDA and CDR2 SQIVND (reference sequence). This CDR3 has 16 residues. As DNA, the CDR3 is TGTGCCAGTAGTAGGGGGACAGGGGGCGCGAAAGAGACCCAGTACTTC. The encoded protein is CASSRGTGGAKETQYF.

The chain is built from TRBV11-2 and TRBJ2-3, with 9 nucleotides matching TRBD1. The CDR3 is 16 residues long. Germline V gene lookup returns CDR1 SGHAT and CDR2 FQNNGV. With 0 bases clipped from V and 6 bases from J, the junction kept 7 bases outside the gene matches. The CDR3 reads CASSLDRDRASDTQYF. In DNA form, the CDR3 reads TGTGCCAGCAGCTTAGACAGGGACAGGGCTTCGGATACGCAGTATTTT.

The chain couples TRBV28 to TRBJ1-1; no clear D. This CDR3 spans 13 amino acids. The germline gives CDR1 MDHEN, CDR2 SYDVKM. V shed 5 bases and J shed 5 bases, with 12 bases lying between them. The CDR3 bases are TGTGCCAGCAGTCCTCAGGCTGGAACTGAAGCTTTCTTT. It specifies CASSPQAGTEAFF.

V usage is TRBV11-2 and J usage is TRBJ1-2; tentative D call: TRBD1 (5 bases). Trimming left V 1 base short and J 2 bases short, with 11 bases between. The germline CDR1 and CDR2 sequences are SGHAT and FQNNGV. This CDR3 contains 15 residues. The CDR3 coding sequence is TGTGCCAGCAGCTTAGTATCAGGGTGGAACTATGGCTACACCTTC. It yields the protein CASSLVSGWNYGYTF.

This chain's CDR3 is CASSLVESYGYTF. Here the CDR3 DNA reads TGCGCCAGCAGCTTGGTCGAGTCTTATGGCTACACCTTC. The chain employs TRBV5-1 and TRBJ1-2; D not certain. The CDR3 length is 13 residues. Trimming left V 0 bases short and J 5 bases short, with 8 bases between. Looked up from germline, CDR1 is SGHRS and CDR2 is YFSETQ.

The chain couples TRBV4-1 to TRBJ2-7; 7 nucleotides line up with TRBD2. V shed 4 bases and J 4 bases; nucleotides not matched to a gene: 10. The CDR3 consists of 15 residues. Looked up from germline, CDR1 is MGHRA and CDR2 is YSYEKL. The CDR3 nucleotides read TGCGCCAGCAGCCTGCAGAGGAGCGGGGCTTACGAGCAGTACTTC. The encoded protein is CASSLQRSGAYEQYF.